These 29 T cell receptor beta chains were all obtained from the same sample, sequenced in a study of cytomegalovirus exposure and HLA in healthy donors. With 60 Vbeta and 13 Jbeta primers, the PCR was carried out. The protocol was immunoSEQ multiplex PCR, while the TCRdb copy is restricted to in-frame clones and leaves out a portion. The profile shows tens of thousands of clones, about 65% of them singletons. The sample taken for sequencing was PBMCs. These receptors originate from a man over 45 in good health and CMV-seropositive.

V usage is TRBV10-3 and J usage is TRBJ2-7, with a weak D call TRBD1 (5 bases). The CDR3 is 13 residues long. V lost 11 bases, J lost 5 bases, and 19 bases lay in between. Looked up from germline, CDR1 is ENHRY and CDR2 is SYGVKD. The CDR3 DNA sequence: TGTGCCTCAGGGCAGGGATCCCCAAACGAGCAGTACTTC. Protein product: CASGQGSPNEQYF.

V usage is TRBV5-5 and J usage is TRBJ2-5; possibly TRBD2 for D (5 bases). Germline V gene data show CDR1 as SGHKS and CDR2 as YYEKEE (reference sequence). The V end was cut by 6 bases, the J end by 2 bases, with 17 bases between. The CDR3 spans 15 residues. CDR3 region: CASTSGRLEQETQYF. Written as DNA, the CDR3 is TGTGCCAGCACCTCGGGAAGGCTCGAACAAGAGACCCAGTACTTC.

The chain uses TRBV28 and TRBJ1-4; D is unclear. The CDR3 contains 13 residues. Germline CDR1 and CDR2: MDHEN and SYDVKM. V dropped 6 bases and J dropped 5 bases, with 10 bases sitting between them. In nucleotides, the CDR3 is TGTGCCAGCAGCCCAGTCTTCAATGAAAAACTGTTTTTT. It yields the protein CASSPVFNEKLFF.

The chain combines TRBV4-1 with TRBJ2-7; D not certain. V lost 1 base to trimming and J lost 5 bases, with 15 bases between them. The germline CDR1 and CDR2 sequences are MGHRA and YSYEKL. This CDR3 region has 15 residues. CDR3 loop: CASSQVGQKMDEQYF. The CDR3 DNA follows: TGCGCCAGCAGCCAAGTTGGCCAAAAGATGGACGAGCAGTACTTC.

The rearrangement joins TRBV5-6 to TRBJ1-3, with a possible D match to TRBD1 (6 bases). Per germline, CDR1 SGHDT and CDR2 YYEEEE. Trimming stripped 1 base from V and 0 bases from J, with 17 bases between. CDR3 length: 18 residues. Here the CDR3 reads CASSLWILRGHSGNTIYF. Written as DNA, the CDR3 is TGTGCCAGCAGCTTGTGGATACTCAGGGGACACTCTGGAAACACCATATATTTT.

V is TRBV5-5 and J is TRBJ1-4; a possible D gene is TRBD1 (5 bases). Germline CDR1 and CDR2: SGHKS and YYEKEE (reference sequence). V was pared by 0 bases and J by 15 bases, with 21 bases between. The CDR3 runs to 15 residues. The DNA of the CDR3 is TGTGCCAGCAGCTTGGCGAATAGTCAGGGCAGGAACATGTTTTTT. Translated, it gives CASSLANSQGRNMFF.

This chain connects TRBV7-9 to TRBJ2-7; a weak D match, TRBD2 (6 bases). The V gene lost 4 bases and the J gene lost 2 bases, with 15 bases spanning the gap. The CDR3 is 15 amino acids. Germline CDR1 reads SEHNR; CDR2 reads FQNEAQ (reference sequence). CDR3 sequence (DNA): TGTGCCAGCAGCTCTATCCGGGCGGGGACCTACGAGCAGTACTTC. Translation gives CASSSIRAGTYEQYF.

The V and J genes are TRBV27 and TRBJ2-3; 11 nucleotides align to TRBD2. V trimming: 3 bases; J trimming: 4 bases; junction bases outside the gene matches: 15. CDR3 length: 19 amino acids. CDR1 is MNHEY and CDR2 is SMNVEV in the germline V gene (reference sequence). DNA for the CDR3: TGTGCCAGCAGTTTCCGCCCTCGGGAGGTAGCGGGGGGGCCAGATACGCAGTATTTT. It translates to CASSFRPREVAGGPDTQYF.

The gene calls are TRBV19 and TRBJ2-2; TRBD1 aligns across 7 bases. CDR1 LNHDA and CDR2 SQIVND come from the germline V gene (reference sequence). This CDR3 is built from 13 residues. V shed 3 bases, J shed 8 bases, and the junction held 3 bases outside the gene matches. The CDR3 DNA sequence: TGTGCCAGTAGTATCGACAGGGAAGGGGAGCTGTTTTTT. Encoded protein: CASSIDREGELFF.

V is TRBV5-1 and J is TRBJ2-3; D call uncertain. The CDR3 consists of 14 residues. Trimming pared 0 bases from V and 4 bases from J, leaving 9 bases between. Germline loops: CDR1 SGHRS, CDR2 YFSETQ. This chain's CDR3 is CASSLASRPDTQYF. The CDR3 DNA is TGCGCCAGCAGCTTGGCTTCGCGGCCAGATACGCAGTATTTT.

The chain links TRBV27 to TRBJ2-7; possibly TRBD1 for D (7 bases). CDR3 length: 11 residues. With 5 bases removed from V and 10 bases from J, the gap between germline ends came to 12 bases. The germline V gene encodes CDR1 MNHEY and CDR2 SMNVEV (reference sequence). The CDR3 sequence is CASSQGGNQYF. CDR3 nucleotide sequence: TGTGCCAGCAGTCAGGGGGGAAACCAGTACTTC.

CDR3 residues: CASSYSTGSETEAFF. The CDR3 bases are TGTGCCAGCAGTTACTCGACAGGGTCAGAGACTGAAGCTTTCTTT. The chain combines TRBV6-5 with TRBJ1-1, with 7 positions matching TRBD1. CDR1 is MNHEY and CDR2 is SVGAGI in the germline V gene. Germline trimming cut 0 bases from V and 5 bases from J; bases unmatched to any gene: 6. The CDR3 contains 15 residues.

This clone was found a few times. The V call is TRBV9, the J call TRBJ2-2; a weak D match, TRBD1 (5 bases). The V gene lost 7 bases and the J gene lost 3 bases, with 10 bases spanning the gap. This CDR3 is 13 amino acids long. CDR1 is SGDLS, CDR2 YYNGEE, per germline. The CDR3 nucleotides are TGTGCCAGCCAGACAGCTTACACCGGGGAGCTGTTTTTT. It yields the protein CASQTAYTGELFF.

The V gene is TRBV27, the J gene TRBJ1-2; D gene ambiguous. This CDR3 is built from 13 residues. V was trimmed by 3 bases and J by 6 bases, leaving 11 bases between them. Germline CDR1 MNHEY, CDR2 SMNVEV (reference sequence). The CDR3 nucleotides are TGTGCCAGCAGTTTGAGGCGGGGTAATGGCTACACCTTC. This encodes CASSLRRGNGYTF.

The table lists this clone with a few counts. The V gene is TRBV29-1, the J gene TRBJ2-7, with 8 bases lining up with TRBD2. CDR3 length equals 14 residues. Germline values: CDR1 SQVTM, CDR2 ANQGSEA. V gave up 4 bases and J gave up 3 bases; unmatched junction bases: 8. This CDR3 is CSVVSGGPNYEQYF. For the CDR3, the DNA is TGCAGCGTTGTGTCGGGAGGGCCAAACTACGAGCAGTACTTC.

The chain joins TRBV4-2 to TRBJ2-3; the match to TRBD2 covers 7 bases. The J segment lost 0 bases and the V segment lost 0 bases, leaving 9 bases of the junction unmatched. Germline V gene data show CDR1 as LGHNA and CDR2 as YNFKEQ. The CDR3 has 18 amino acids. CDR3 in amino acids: CASSQDPNLAASTDTQYF. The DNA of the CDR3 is TGTGCCAGCAGCCAAGATCCCAACCTAGCGGCTAGCACAGATACGCAGTATTTT.

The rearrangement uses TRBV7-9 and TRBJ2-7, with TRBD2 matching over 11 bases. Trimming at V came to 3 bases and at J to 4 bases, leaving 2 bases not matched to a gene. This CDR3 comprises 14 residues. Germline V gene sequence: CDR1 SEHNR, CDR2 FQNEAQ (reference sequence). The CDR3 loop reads CASSFGTSGYEQYF. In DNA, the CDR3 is TGTGCCAGCAGCTTCGGGACTAGCGGATACGAGCAGTACTTC.

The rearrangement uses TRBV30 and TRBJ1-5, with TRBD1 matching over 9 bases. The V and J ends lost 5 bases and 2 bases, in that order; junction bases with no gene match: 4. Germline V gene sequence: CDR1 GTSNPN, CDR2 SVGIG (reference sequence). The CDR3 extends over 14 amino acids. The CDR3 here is CAWATGGGNQPQHF. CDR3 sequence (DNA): TGTGCCTGGGCGACAGGGGGTGGCAATCAGCCCCAGCATTTT.

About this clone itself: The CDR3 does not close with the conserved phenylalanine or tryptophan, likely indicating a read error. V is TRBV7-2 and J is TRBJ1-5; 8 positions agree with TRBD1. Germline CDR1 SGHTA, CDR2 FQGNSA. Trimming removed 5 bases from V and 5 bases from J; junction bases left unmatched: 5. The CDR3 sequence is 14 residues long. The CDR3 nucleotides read TGTGCCAGCAGCCCTGGACAGGGATATCAGCCCCAGCATGTT. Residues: CASSPGQGYQPQHV.

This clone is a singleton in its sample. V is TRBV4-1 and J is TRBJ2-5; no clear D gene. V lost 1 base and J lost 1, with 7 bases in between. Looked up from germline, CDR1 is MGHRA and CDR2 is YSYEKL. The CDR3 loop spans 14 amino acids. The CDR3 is CASSQVSGQETQYF. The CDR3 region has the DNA TGCGCCAGCAGCCAAGTGAGTGGCCAAGAGACCCAGTACTTC.

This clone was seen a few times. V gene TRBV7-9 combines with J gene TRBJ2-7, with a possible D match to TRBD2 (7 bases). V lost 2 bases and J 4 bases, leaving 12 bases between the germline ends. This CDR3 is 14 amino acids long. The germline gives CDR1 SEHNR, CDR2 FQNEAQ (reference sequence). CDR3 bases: TGTGCCAGCAGCTTATCAGGGGAGGGGTACGAGCAGTACTTC. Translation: CASSLSGEGYEQYF.

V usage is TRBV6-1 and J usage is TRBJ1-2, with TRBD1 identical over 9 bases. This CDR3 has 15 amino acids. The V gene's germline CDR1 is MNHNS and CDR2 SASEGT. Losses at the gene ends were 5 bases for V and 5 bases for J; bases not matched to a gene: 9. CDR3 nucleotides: TGTGCCAGCAGTCAAAGACAGGGGGGTTGGTATGGCTACACCTTC. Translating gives CASSQRQGGWYGYTF.

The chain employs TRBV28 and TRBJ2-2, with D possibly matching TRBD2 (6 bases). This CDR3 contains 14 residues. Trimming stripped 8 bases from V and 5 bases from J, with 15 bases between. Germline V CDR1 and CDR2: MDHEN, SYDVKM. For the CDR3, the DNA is TGTGCCAGCGGGGACGGGAGTTGGACCGGGGAGCTGTTTTTT. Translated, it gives CASGDGSWTGELFF.

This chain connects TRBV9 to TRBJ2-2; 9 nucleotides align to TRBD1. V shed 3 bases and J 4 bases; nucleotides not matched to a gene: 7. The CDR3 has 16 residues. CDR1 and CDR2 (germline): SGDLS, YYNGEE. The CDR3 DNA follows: TGTGCCAGCAGCGCTCTACAGGGGGCGGGCACCGGGGAGCTGTTTTTT. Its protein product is CASSALQGAGTGELFF.

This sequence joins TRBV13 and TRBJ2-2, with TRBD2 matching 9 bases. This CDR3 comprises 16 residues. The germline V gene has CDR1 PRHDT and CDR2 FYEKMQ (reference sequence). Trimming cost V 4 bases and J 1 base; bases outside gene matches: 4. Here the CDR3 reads CASSSQRGVNTGELFF. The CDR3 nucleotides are TGTGCCAGCAGCTCCCAGCGGGGGGTGAACACCGGGGAGCTGTTTTTT.

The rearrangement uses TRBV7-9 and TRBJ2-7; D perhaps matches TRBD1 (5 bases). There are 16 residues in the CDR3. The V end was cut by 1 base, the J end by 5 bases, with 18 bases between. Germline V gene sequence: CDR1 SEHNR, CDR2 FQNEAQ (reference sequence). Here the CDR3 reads CASSLGQLREYDEQYF. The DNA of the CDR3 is TGTGCCAGCAGCTTAGGTCAACTCAGGGAATACGACGAGCAGTACTTC.

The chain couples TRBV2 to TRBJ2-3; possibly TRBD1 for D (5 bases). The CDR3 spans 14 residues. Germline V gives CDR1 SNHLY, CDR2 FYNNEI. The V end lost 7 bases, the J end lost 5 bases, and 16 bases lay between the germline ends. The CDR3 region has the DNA TGTGCCAGCATAAATACAGGAGAGAAAGATACGCAGTATTTT. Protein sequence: CASINTGEKDTQYF.

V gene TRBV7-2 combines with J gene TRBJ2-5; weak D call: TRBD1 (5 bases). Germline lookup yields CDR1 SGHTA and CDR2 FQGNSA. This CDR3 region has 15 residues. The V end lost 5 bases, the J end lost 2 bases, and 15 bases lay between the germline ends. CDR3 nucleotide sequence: TGTGCCAGCAGCAGATCCAGGGCATCACAAGAGACCCAGTACTTC. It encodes CASSRSRASQETQYF.

CDR3 residues: CASSSYQGRSTEAFF. In nucleotides, the CDR3 is TGTGCCAGCAGCTCATATCAAGGCAGGTCGACTGAAGCTTTCTTT. The V call is TRBV7-9, the J call TRBJ1-1; D call uncertain. Germline V gene lookup returns CDR1 SEHNR and CDR2 FQNEAQ (reference sequence). The CDR3 has 15 amino acids. Trimming removed 4 bases at V and 5 bases at J, with 17 bases between.